These 21 T cell receptor beta chains were sequenced from one sample in a study of PD-L1 blockade in urothelial cancer. TCRdb keeps only in-frame clones here, not all; method: immunoSEQ multiplex PCR. Here the sample spans under 40,000 clones, approximately 92% being singletons. The sample in question was PBMCs, obtained around atezolizumab (anti-PD-L1) treatment. The receptor set was obtained from a man in his 70s with urothelial cancer.

This CDR3 is CASSWDRGGNGYTF. The CDR3 DNA reads as TGTGCCAGCAGCTGGGACAGGGGTGGCAATGGCTACACCTTC. The J gene is TRBJ1-2, the V gene TRBV7-8; 10 bases align to TRBD1. Germline trimming cut 4 bases from V and 6 bases from J; bases unmatched to any gene: 5. Germline CDR1 and CDR2: SGHVS and FQNEAQ. This CDR3 is built from 14 residues.

This chain links TRBV6-4 with TRBJ2-2; D possibly corresponds to TRBD1 (6 bases). CDR3 length: 15 residues. Germline-derived CDR1 and CDR2 are MRHNA and SNTAGT. Trimming left V 4 bases short and J 7 bases short, with 16 bases between. CDR3 sequence: CASSVTTGSLGELFF. For the CDR3, the DNA is TGTGCCAGCAGTGTAACGACAGGATCTCTCGGGGAGCTGTTTTTT.

The chain employs TRBV28 and TRBJ1-1; no definite D call. The CDR3 runs 12 residues. V shed 3 bases and J shed 11 bases, with 13 bases lying between them. The germline gives CDR1 MDHEN, CDR2 SYDVKM. For the CDR3, the DNA is TGTGCCAGCAGTTTGCCCCGGGTCTACGCTTTCTTT. Protein sequence: CASSLPRVYAFF.

The chain has TRBV5-1 and TRBJ2-6; D is uncertain. Germline CDR1 is SGHRS and CDR2 is YFSETQ. Trimming pared 0 bases from V and 0 bases from J, leaving 4 bases between. This CDR3 contains 15 residues. CDR3 amino acids: CASSLEPSGANVLTF. Written as DNA, the CDR3 is TGCGCCAGCAGCTTGGAGCCCTCTGGGGCCAACGTCCTGACTTTC.

The chain has TRBV7-3 and TRBJ2-3; 8 nucleotides match TRBD2. The germline gives CDR1 SGHTA, CDR2 FQGTGA. With 2 bases clipped from V and 3 bases from J, the junction kept 4 bases outside the gene matches. The CDR3 covers 15 residues. The CDR3 sequence: CASSLGSGTTDTQYF. The CDR3 DNA is TGTGCCAGCAGCTTAGGTAGCGGGACGACAGATACGCAGTATTTT. Full variable domain (outside the CDR3, taken from reference TRBV7-3 and TRBJ2-3): GAGVSQTPSNKVTEKGKYVELRCDPISGHTALYWYRQSLGQGPEFLIYFQGTGAADDSGLPNDRFFAVRPEGSVSTLKIQRTERGDSAVYLCASSLGSGTTDTQYFGPGTRLTVL.

The chain is built from TRBV5-1 and TRBJ1-1; maybe TRBD1 (5 bases). This CDR3 has 14 residues. V lost 4 bases and J lost 2, with 12 bases in between. Germline loops: CDR1 SGHRS, CDR2 YFSETQ. CDR3: CASSQGGVNTEAFF. The DNA for the CDR3 is TGCGCCAGCAGCCAGGGAGGGGTTAACACTGAAGCTTTCTTT.

V is TRBV19 and J is TRBJ1-2, with no clear D. There are 14 residues in the CDR3. Germline CDR1 and CDR2: LNHDA and SQIVND (reference sequence). The germline V and J ends were trimmed by 5 bases and 2 bases, with 12 bases remaining between them. The CDR3 coding sequence is TGTGCCAGTAGTGCCTCGGGAGGGAACTATGGCTACACCTTC. It translates to CASSASGGNYGYTF.

The chain combines TRBV25-1 with TRBJ1-5; D gene uncertain. Per the germline V gene, CDR1 is MGHDK and CDR2 is SYGVNS. The CDR3 spans 14 residues. Trimming stripped 7 bases from V and 0 bases from J, with 10 bases between. In DNA form, the CDR3 reads TGTGCCAGCATATCGAGCTATAGCAATCAGCCCCAGCATTTT. Translated: CASISSYSNQPQHF.

The J gene is TRBJ1-2, the V gene TRBV2, with TRBD1 matching 7 bases. Germline values: CDR1 SNHLY, CDR2 FYNNEI. The CDR3 length is 15 residues. The ends lost 2 bases at V and 5 bases at J; junction bases unmatched: 8. Written as DNA, the CDR3 is TGTGCCAGCAGTGAAAGTAAGGGGGCCATGTATGGCTACACCTTC. It is translated as CASSESKGAMYGYTF.

The V gene is TRBV7-9, the J gene TRBJ1-1, with TRBD1 matching over 7 bases. Germline-derived CDR1 and CDR2 are SEHNR and FQNEAQ (reference sequence). The CDR3 totals 15 residues. With 5 bases clipped from V and 0 bases from J, the junction kept 6 bases outside the gene matches. The CDR3 coding sequence is TGTGCCAGCAGCCCCAATACAGGGGTGAACACTGAAGCTTTCTTT. It codes for CASSPNTGVNTEAFF. The full variable domain, in which reference TRBV7-9 and TRBJ1-1 provide the parts outside the CDR3, is DTGVSQNPRHKITKRGQNVTFRCDPISEHNRLYWYRQTLGQGPEFLTYFQNEAQLEKSRLLSDRFSAERPKGSFSTLEIQRTEQGDSAMYLCASSPNTGVNTEAFFGQGTRLTVV.

The chain has TRBV19 and TRBJ2-7; D may be TRBD1 (6 bases). Germline CDR1 reads LNHDA; CDR2 reads SQIVND (reference sequence). The CDR3 spans 14 residues. V gave up 6 bases and J gave up 5 bases, with 17 bases separating them. In DNA form, the CDR3 reads TGTGCCAGTAGGTCACTAACAGGGTCAGACGAGCAGTACTTC. Amino acid sequence: CASRSLTGSDEQYF.

The genes are TRBV5-1 and TRBJ1-2; D is possibly TRBD1 (6 bases). CDR3 length: 14 amino acids. The V gene lost 4 bases and the J gene lost 8 bases, with 18 bases spanning the gap. Germline V CDR1 and CDR2: SGHRS, YFSETQ. In DNA form, the CDR3 reads TGCGCCAGCAGCCCGGCAGGGGCAATAGAAGGCTACACCTTC. The encoded protein is CASSPAGAIEGYTF.

This clone was seen a single time. CDR3 protein: CASRDHPWGLNTEAFF. DNA of the CDR3: TGTGCCAGCAGGGACCATCCCTGGGGCCTGAACACTGAAGCTTTCTTT. The chain recombines TRBV2 with TRBJ1-1; tentative D call: TRBD1 (5 bases). CDR1 is SNHLY and CDR2 is FYNNEI in the germline V gene. V was trimmed by 6 bases and J by 0 bases, leaving 17 bases between them. This CDR3 region has 16 residues.

The chain joins TRBV28 to TRBJ2-7, with 8 nucleotides matching TRBD1. Germline CDR1 reads MDHEN; CDR2 reads SYDVKM. This CDR3 region has 14 residues. The junction had 9 bases not matched to a gene; V was cut back by 5 bases and J by 6 bases. The CDR3 protein is CASSHRGVRGEQYF. Here the CDR3 DNA reads TGTGCCAGCAGTCACAGGGGGGTCAGAGGCGAGCAGTACTTC.

This chain uses TRBV7-3 with TRBJ2-3; possibly TRBD2 for D (6 bases). Germline V lookup: CDR1 SGHTA, CDR2 FQGTGA. This CDR3 spans 15 amino acids. The V and J ends lost 1 base and 2 bases respectively, with 10 bases between them. The DNA of the CDR3 is TGTGCCAGCAGCTTAAGCGGGGAAGCCACAGATACGCAGTATTTT. As protein: CASSLSGEATDTQYF. Variable domain in full (rest from reference TRBV7-3 and TRBJ2-3): GAGVSQTPSNKVTEKGKYVELRCDPISGHTALYWYRQSLGQGPEFLIYFQGTGAADDSGLPNDRFFAVRPEGSVSTLKIQRTERGDSAVYLCASSLSGEATDTQYFGPGTRLTVL.

This chain uses TRBV11-2 with TRBJ2-3; 8 nucleotides match TRBD2. The V segment lost 5 bases and the J segment 5 bases; nucleotides outside the gene matches: 12. Germline CDR1 reads SGHAT; CDR2 reads FQNNGV. The CDR3 loop spans 16 amino acids. The CDR3 DNA reads as TGTGCCAGCAGCGCCACCGGAGCGGGAGCTAAAGATACGCAGTATTTT. It codes for CASSATGAGAKDTQYF.

The chain employs TRBV4-1 and TRBJ1-1; no clear D. The CDR3 covers 14 residues. Germline V CDR1 and CDR2: MGHRA, YSYEKL. The V gene lost 3 bases and the J gene lost 4 bases, with 12 bases spanning the gap. The CDR3 loop reads CASSQTGLITEAFF. In DNA form, the CDR3 reads TGCGCCAGCAGCCAGACCGGACTAATCACTGAAGCTTTCTTT.

This chain links TRBV7-8 with TRBJ1-4; TRBD1 agrees at 7 bases. Germline V gene lookup returns CDR1 SGHVS and CDR2 FQNEAQ. The CDR3 totals 15 residues. V lost 5 bases to trimming and J lost 8 bases; unmatched junction nucleotides: 11. The CDR3 DNA sequence: TGTGCCAGCAGCCCCCGACAGGGCAGAGGCGAAAAACTGTTTTTT. Protein: CASSPRQGRGEKLFF.

The rearrangement links TRBV11-2 to TRBJ2-2; 8 bases are a match to TRBD1. V gave up 5 bases and J gave up 6 bases; unmatched junction bases: 8. The CDR3 totals 15 residues. In germline, CDR1 is SGHAT, CDR2 FQNNGV. The CDR3 region has the DNA TGTGCCAGCAGCATTGACAGGGGTGGCGCCGGGGAGCTGTTTTTT. The encoded protein is CASSIDRGGAGELFF.

This clone was observed once. This chain uses TRBV30 with TRBJ2-2, with 11 bases fitting TRBD1. Germline values: CDR1 GTSNPN, CDR2 SVGIG (reference sequence). The CDR3 runs to 15 residues. The V and J ends lost 3 bases and 4 bases, in that order; junction bases with no gene match: 4. CDR3 region: CAWRGQGASTGELFF. CDR3 sequence (DNA): TGTGCCTGGAGAGGACAGGGGGCCAGCACCGGGGAGCTGTTTTTT.

The chain employs TRBV5-1 and TRBJ2-5; D possibly corresponds to TRBD1 (5 bases). From germline, CDR1 is SGHRS and CDR2 YFSETQ. Trimming took 3 bases from V and 5 from J, leaving 17 bases between them. The CDR3 is 15 residues long. Written as DNA, the CDR3 is TGCGCCAGCAGCTCCCGGACACATCTGGGCGAGACCCAGTACTTC. This gives the protein CASSSRTHLGETQYF.